This T cell receptor beta chain originates from a study of T cells in Graves' hyperthyroidism and ophthalmopathy. Whole-study results and caveats: From stable hyperthyroidism, ophthalmopathy was separated by a 13 V-J model. In validation, the model predicted ophthalmopathy. These predictions came a median approximately six months before onset.

There were TCR beta CDR3 regions amplified from RNA transcripts. HTBI primers were used for first-round RT-PCR of the TCR CDR3. Using its own MiXCR run on the multiplex PCR reads, TCRdb lists one record per CDR3 protein. In the table there are about 500,000 distinct CDR3 sequences, approximately 16% of which are singletons. This clonotype was observed a handful of times. Its antigen is unidentified. Disease duration was under 3 months in the ophthalmopathy patients, who also had a Clinical Activity Score of at least 3 and a NOSPECS grade of at least 4. Diagnosis rested on symptoms, serum thyroxine and TRAb, thyroid ultrasound, and orbital computed tomography. The sample was blood. The TCR sequence derives from a woman under 40 with Graves' ophthalmopathy.

CDR3 nucleotides: TGTGCCAGCAGCAGCGGGACTGTTAGCTCCTACAATGAGCAGTTCTTC. Amino acids: CASSSGTVSSYNEQFF. The V call is TRBV25-1, the J call TRBJ2-1; 7 bases are a match to TRBD2. CDR1 is MGHDK and CDR2 is SYGVNS in the germline V gene. CDR3 length equals 16 residues. Unmatched junction bases numbered 8, after V lost 6 bases and J lost 0 bases.